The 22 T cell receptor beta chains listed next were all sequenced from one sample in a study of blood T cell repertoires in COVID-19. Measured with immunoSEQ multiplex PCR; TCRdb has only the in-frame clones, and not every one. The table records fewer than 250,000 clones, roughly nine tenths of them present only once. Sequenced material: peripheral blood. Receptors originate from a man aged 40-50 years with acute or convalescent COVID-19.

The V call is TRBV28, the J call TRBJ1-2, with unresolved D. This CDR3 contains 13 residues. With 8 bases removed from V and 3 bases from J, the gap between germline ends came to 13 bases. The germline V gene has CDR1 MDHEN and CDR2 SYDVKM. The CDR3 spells CASREGSDYGYTF. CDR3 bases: TGTGCCAGCCGGGAGGGATCAGACTATGGCTACACCTTC.

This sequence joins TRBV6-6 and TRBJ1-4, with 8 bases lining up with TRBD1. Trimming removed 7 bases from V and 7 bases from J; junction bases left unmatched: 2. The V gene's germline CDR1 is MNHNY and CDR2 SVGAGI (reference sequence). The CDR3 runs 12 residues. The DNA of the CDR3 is TGTGCCAGCACCGACAGGGGTGAAAAACTGTTTTTT. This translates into CASTDRGEKLFF.

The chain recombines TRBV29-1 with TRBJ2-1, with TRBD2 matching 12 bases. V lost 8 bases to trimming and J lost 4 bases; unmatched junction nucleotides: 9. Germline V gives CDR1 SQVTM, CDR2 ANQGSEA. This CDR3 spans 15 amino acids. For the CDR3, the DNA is TGCAGCACCTCGACTAGCGGGAGAGGGTACAATGAGCAGTTCTTC. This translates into CSTSTSGRGYNEQFF.

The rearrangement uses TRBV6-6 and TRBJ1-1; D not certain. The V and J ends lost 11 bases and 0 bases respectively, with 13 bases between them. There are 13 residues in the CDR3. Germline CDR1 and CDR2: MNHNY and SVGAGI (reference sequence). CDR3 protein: CACHSMVNTEAFF. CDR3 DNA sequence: TGTGCCTGTCACAGTATGGTGAACACTGAAGCTTTCTTT.

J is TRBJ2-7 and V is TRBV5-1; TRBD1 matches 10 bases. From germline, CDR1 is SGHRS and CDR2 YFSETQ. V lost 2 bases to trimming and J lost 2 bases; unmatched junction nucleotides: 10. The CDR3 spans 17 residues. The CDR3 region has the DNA TGCGCCAGCAGCTTATATCCGGGACAGGGGAATACCTACGAGCAGTACTTC. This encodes CASSLYPGQGNTYEQYF. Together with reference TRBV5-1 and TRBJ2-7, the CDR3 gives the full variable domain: KAGVTQTPRYLIKTRGQQVTLSCSPISGHRSVSWYQQTPGQGLQFLFEYFSETQRNKGNFPGRFSGRQFSNSRSEMNVSTLELGDSALYLCASSLYPGQGNTYEQYFGPGTRLTVT.

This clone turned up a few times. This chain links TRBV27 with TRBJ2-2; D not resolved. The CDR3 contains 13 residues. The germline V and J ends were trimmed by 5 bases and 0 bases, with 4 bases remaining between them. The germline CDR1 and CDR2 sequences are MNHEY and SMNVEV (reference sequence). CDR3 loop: CASSTANTGELFF. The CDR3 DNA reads TGTGCCAGCAGTACAGCGAACACCGGGGAGCTGTTTTTT.

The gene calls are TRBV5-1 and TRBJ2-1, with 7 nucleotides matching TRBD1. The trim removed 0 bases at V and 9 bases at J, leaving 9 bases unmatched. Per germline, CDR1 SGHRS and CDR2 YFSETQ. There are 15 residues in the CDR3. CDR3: CASSLGGEGAVEQFF. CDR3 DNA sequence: TGCGCCAGCAGCTTGGGGGGCGAGGGGGCGGTTGAGCAGTTCTTC.

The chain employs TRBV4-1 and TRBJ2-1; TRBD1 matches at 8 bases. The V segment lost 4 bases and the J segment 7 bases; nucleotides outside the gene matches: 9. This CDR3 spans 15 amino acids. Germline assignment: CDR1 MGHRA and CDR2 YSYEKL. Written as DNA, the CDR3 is TGCGCCAGCAGCCCGACAGGGGCTATATATAATGAGCAGTTCTTC. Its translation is CASSPTGAIYNEQFF.

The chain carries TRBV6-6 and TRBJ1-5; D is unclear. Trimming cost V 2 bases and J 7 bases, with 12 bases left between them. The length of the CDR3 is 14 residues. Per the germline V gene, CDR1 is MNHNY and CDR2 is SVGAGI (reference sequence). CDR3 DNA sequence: TGTGCCAGCAGTTACATCGAGGGCCGGCAGCCCCAGCATTTT. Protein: CASSYIEGRQPQHF.

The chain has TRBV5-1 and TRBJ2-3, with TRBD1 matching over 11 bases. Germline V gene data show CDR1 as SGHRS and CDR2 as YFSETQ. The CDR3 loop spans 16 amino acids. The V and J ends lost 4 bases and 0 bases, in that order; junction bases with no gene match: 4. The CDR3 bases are TGCGCCAGCAGCCTGGACAGGGGGCTTAGCACAGATACGCAGTATTTT. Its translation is CASSLDRGLSTDTQYF.

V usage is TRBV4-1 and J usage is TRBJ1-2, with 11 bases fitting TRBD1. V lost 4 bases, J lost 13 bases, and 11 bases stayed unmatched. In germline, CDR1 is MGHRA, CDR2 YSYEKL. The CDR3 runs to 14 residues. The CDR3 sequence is CASSLLPGTGGSTF. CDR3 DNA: TGCGCCAGCAGCCTCCTACCCGGGACAGGGGGAAGCACCTTC.

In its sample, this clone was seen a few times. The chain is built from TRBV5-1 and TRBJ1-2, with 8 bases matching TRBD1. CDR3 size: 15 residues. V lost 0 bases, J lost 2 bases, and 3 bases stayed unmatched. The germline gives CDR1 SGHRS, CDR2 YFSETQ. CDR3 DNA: TGCGCCAGCAGCTTGGAAACAGGGGGAAACTATGGCTACACCTTC. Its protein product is CASSLETGGNYGYTF.

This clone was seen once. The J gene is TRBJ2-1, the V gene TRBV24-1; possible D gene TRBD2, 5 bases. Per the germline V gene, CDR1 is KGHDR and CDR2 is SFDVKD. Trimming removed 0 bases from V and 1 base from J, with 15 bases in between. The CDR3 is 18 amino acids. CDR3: CATSDLPEGGLSYNEQFF. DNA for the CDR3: TGTGCCACCAGTGATTTGCCAGAAGGAGGACTTTCCTACAATGAGCAGTTCTTC.

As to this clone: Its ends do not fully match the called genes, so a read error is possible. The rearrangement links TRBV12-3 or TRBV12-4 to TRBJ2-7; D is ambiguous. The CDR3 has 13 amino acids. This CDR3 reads CTSSFATIYEQYF. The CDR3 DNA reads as TGTACCAGCAGTTTTGCTACCATCTACGAGCAGTACTTC.

CDR3 in amino acids: CASSYGQGGTGELFF. The CDR3 nucleotides are TGTGCCAGCAGCTACGGGCAGGGTGGCACCGGGGAGCTGTTTTTT. The chain has TRBV11-2 and TRBJ2-2, with D possibly being TRBD1 (5 bases). This CDR3 comprises 15 residues. The germline V and J ends were trimmed by 4 bases and 4 bases, with 13 bases remaining between them. CDR1 SGHAT and CDR2 FQNNGV come from the germline V gene.

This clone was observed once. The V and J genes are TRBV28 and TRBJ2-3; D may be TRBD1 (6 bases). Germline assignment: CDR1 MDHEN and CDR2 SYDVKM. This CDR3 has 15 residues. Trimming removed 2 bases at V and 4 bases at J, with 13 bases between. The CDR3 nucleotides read TGTGCCAGCAGTTTAGGACAGCCCGGGGCAGATACGCAGTATTTT. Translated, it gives CASSLGQPGADTQYF.

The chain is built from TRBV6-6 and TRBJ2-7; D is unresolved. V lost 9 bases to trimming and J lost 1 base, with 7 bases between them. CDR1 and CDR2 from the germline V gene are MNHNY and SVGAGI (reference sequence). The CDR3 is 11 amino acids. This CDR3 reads CASGLSYEQYF. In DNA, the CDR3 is TGTGCCAGTGGCCTTTCCTACGAGCAGTACTTC.

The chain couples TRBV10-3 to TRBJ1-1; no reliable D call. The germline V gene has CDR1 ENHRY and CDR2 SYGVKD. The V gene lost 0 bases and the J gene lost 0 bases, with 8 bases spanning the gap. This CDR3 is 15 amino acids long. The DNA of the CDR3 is TGTGCCATCAGTGAGTCGAGGGCGGTGAACACTGAAGCTTTCTTT. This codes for CAISESRAVNTEAFF.

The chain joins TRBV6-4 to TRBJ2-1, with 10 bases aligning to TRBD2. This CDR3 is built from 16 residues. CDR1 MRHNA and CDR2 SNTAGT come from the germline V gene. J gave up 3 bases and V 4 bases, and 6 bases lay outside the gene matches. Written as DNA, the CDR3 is TGTGCCAGCAGTGCTCAAAGCGGGGGGGGCTACAATGAGCAGTTCTTC. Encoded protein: CASSAQSGGGYNEQFF.

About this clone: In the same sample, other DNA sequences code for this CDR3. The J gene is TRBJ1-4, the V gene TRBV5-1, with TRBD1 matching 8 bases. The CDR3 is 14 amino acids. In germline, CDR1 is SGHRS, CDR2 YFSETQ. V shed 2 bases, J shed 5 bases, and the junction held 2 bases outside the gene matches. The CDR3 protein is CASSLGTGNEKLFF. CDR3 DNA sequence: TGCGCCAGCAGCTTAGGGACAGGAAATGAAAAACTGTTTTTT.

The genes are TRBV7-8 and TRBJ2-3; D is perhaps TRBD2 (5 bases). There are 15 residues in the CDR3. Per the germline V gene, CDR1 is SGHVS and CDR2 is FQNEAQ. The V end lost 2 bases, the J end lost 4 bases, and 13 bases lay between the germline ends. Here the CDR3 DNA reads TGTGCCAGCAGCTTAAAGCGGCTCTTATCAGATACGCAGTATTTT. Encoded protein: CASSLKRLLSDTQYF.

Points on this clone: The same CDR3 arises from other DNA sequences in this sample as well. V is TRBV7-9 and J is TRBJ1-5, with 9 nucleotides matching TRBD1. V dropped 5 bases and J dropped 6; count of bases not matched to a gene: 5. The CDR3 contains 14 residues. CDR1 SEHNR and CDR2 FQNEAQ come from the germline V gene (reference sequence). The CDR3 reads CASSLTGGGQPQHF. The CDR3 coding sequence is TGTGCCAGCAGCCTGACAGGGGGGGGTCAGCCCCAGCATTTT.